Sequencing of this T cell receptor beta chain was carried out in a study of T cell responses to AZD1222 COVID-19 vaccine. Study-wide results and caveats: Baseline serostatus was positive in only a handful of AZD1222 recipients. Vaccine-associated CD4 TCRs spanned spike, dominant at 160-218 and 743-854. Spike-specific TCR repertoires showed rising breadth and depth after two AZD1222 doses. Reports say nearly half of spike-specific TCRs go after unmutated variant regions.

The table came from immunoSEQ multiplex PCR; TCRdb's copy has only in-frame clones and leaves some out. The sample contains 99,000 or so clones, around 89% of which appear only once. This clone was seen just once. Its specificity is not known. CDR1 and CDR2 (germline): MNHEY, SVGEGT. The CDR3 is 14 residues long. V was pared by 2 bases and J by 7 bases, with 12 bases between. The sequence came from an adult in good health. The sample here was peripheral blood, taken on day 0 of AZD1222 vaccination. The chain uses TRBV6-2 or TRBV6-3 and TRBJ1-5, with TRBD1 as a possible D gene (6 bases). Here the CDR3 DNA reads TGTGCCAGCAGTTACAATCAGGGGAGGCAGCCCCAGCATTTT. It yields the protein CASSYNQGRQPQHF.